Given below is one T cell receptor (beta chain) in context. Its target is unknown. This specimen comes from a study of early T cells in non-severe SARS-CoV-2 infection. On the study more broadly: Sequencing of unsorted whole blood was done on bulk RNA, leaving chains unpaired.

Trimming took 1 base from V and 2 from J, leaving 9 bases between them. This CDR3 is 14 amino acids long. Germline V gene data show CDR1 as SGHAT and CDR2 as FQNNGV. Study outcomes and limitations: VDJdb matching skewed toward anti-spike CD8 responses, missing private and CD4 specificities.

Separate cDNA molecules each had unique molecular identifiers attached to them. TCRdb itself ran the 5' RACE reads through MiXCR, one entry per CDR3 protein. The data contain 45,000 to 55,000 distinct CDR3 sequences, 6% to 7% of them seen just once; the ten biggest clones take up 3.5% to 4%. The receptor was derived from an adult who was a healthcare worker with PCR-confirmed SARS-CoV-2 infection or an uninfected control (not recorded which). The J gene is TRBJ2-7, the V gene TRBV11-2, with D possibly TRBD1 on 6 matching bases. The sample consisted of whole blood. The CDR3 protein is CASSLGGRTYEQYF. CDR3 nucleotide sequence: TGTGCCAGCAGCTTAGGGGGGCGTACCTACGAGCAGTACTTC.